This TCR beta chain derives from a study of shared clonotypes between healthy human individuals. This clone was counted only a few times. Within the sample, other DNA sequences also encode this same CDR3. Positively selected for CCR7, the CD45RO-negative cells used as naive CD8 cells excluded terminally differentiated effector memory CD45RA+ cells. Between the trimmed V and J ends, which lost 4 bases and 3 bases, there was a span of 4 bases. The length of the CDR3 is 11 residues. The germline CDR1 and CDR2 sequences are SEHNR and FQNEAQ (reference sequence). The protocol was immunoSEQ multiplex PCR, while the TCRdb copy is restricted to in-frame clones and leaves out a portion. The table has approximately 2,000,000 clones, 93% seen once.

The specimen was naive CD8+ T cells from PBMCs. The J gene is TRBJ2-7, the V gene TRBV7-9; D gene ambiguous. This clonotype was obtained from a young man in good health. Some clones in this sample may be carry-over from other donors' samples. As DNA, the CDR3 is TGTGCCAGCAGCTCTAACTACGAGCAGTACTTC. Translating gives CASSSNYEQYF.